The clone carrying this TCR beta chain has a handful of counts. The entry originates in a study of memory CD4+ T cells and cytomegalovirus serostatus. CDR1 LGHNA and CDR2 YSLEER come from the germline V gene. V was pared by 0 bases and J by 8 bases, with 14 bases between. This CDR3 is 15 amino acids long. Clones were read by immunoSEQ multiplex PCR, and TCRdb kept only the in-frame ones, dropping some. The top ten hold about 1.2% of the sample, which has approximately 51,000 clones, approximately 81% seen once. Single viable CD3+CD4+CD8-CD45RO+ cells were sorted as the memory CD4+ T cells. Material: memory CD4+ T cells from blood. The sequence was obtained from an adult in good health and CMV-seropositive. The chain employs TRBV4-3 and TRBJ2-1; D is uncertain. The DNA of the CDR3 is TGCGCCAGCAGCCAAGAGGGCTACGAAGGTTATGAGCAGTTCTTC. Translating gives CASSQEGYEGYEQFF.